This T cell receptor (beta chain) was profiled in a study of blood T cell repertoires in COVID-19. TCRdb's copy holds only in-frame clones and misses some; the assay was immunoSEQ multiplex PCR. Of roughly 250,000 clones in the sample, roughly 81% were seen once. Germline V gene sequence: CDR1 MNHEY, CDR2 SMNVEV (reference sequence). J gave up 6 bases and V 6 bases, and 6 bases lay outside the gene matches. This CDR3 has 15 residues. This TCR was sampled from a man aged 50 or older with acute or convalescent COVID-19. The sequencing sample was made of peripheral blood. The chain uses TRBV27 and TRBJ2-2; 11 positions match TRBD1. This chain's CDR3 is CASRPGQGAAGELFF. The CDR3 DNA reads as TGTGCCAGCAGACCCGGACAGGGGGCCGCCGGGGAGCTGTTTTTT.